Listed below are T cell receptor beta chains from one sample, sequenced in a study of blood T cell repertoires in COVID-19. Data came from immunoSEQ multiplex PCR; TCRdb stores just in-frame clones and leaves some out. The sample lists fewer than 300,000 clones; 75% to 85% were seen once. Sequenced sample: peripheral blood. Every receptor here comes from a man in his forties or fifties with active or convalescent COVID-19. CDR3s include the opening cysteine and the closing phenylalanine or tryptophan. D genes are given only for firm matches. Size is stated for part of the rows, as once, few or many counts, or as a class when the clone is expanded.

d_gene: -
len: 15
j_gene: TRBJ2-5
v_gene: TRBV12-5
abundance: -
CDR3aa: CASGFGDSHKETQYF
CDR3nt: TGTGCTAGTGGTTTTGGGGACTCACATAAAGAGACCCAGTACTTC

d_gene: TRBD1
len: 16
j_gene: TRBJ2-7
v_gene: TRBV19
abundance: -
CDR3aa: CASSPLWDRGPYEQYF
CDR3nt: TGTGCCAGTAGCCCGCTCTGGGACAGGGGACCCTACGAGCAGTACTTC

d_gene: -
len: 13
j_gene: TRBJ2-1
v_gene: TRBV27
abundance: -
CDR3aa: CASSLNRGNEQFF
CDR3nt: TGTGCCAGCAGTTTAAATCGGGGAAATGAGCAGTTCTTC

d_gene: -
len: 14
j_gene: TRBJ1-5
v_gene: TRBV6-5
abundance: -
CDR3aa: CASSRSPGPRPQHF
CDR3nt: TGTGCCAGCAGTCGTTCCCCGGGTCCAAGGCCCCAGCATTTT

d_gene: -
len: 13
j_gene: TRBJ2-7
v_gene: TRBV21-1
abundance: once
CDR3aa: CASSPGQDYEQYF
CDR3nt: TGTGCCAGCAGCCCGGGACAGGACTACGAGCAGTACTTC

d_gene: TRBD1
len: 15
j_gene: TRBJ1-5
v_gene: TRBV15
abundance: -
CDR3aa: CATSRVGQGNQPQHF
CDR3nt: TGTGCCACCAGCAGAGTCGGACAGGGAAATCAGCCCCAGCATTTT

d_gene: TRBD2
len: 14
j_gene: TRBJ2-1
v_gene: TRBV2
abundance: -
CDR3aa: CASTGLAGEIEQFF
CDR3nt: TGTGCCAGCACCGGACTAGCGGGAGAGATTGAGCAGTTCTTC

d_gene: TRBD1
len: 15
j_gene: TRBJ2-7
v_gene: TRBV28
abundance: once
CDR3aa: CASHSGTDTPYEQYF
CDR3nt: TGTGCCAGCCACTCCGGGACAGACACACCCTACGAGCAGTACTTC

d_gene: -
len: 14
j_gene: TRBJ1-2
v_gene: TRBV7-9
abundance: -
CDR3aa: CASSPPLLGYGYTF
CDR3nt: TGTGCCAGCAGCCCCCCTCTCCTCGGCTATGGCTACACCTTC

d_gene: TRBD1
len: 14
j_gene: TRBJ2-1
v_gene: TRBV5-1
abundance: -
CDR3aa: CASSLGTGNNEQFF
CDR3nt: TGCGCCAGCAGCCTCGGGACAGGGAATAATGAGCAGTTCTTC

d_gene: -
len: 14
j_gene: TRBJ1-4
v_gene: TRBV3-1/TRBV3-2
abundance: -
CDR3aa: CASSQDRTNEKLFF
CDR3nt: TGTGCCAGCAGCCAAGATCGGACTAATGAAAAACTGTTTTTT

d_gene: TRBD1
len: 14
j_gene: TRBJ1-1
v_gene: TRBV5-4
abundance: -
CDR3aa: CASTRQGLNTEAFF
CDR3nt: TGTGCCAGCACCCGACAGGGACTGAACACTGAAGCTTTCTTT

d_gene: TRBD1
len: 15
j_gene: TRBJ2-1
v_gene: TRBV14
abundance: once
CDR3aa: CASSQARGPYNEQFF
CDR3nt: TGTGCCAGCAGCCAAGCCAGGGGGCCTTACAATGAGCAGTTCTTC

d_gene: TRBD2
len: 14
j_gene: TRBJ2-1
v_gene: TRBV2
abundance: -
CDR3aa: CASMALTSQGEQFF
CDR3nt: TGTGCCAGCATGGCACTGACTAGCCAAGGTGAGCAGTTCTTC

d_gene: TRBD2
len: 15
j_gene: TRBJ2-3
v_gene: TRBV7-2
abundance: once
CDR3aa: CASSRTSGPTDTQYF
CDR3nt: TGTGCCAGCAGCCGGACTAGCGGCCCCACAGATACGCAGTATTTT

d_gene: -
len: 13
j_gene: TRBJ1-1
v_gene: TRBV30
abundance: -
CDR3aa: CAQTAVMNTEAFF
CDR3nt: TGTGCCCAGACAGCAGTGATGAACACTGAAGCTTTCTTT

d_gene: -
len: 15
j_gene: TRBJ1-2
v_gene: TRBV11-2
abundance: once
CDR3aa: CASSLLLFPKNGYTF
CDR3nt: TGTGCCAGCAGCTTATTGTTGTTCCCTAAGAATGGCTACACCTTC

d_gene: -
len: 15
j_gene: TRBJ1-2
v_gene: TRBV10-3
abundance: -
CDR3aa: CAIVADRSLNYGYTF
CDR3nt: TGTGCCATCGTGGCTGACAGAAGCCTTAACTATGGCTACACCTTC

d_gene: TRBD2
len: 14
j_gene: TRBJ2-3
v_gene: TRBV10-3
abundance: -
CDR3aa: CAISEYLAGDTQYF
CDR3nt: TGTGCCATCAGTGAGTACCTAGCGGGAGATACGCAGTATTTT

d_gene: TRBD2
len: 16
j_gene: TRBJ2-5
v_gene: TRBV9
abundance: -
CDR3aa: CASSLRGLAGQETQYF
CDR3nt: TGTGCCAGCAGCCTCCGGGGACTAGCGGGCCAAGAGACCCAGTACTTC

d_gene: -
len: 16
j_gene: TRBJ2-5
v_gene: TRBV12-5
abundance: -
CDR3aa: CASGLGAGQATETQYF
CDR3nt: TGTGCTAGTGGTTTGGGGGCGGGGCAGGCGACAGAGACCCAGTACTTC

d_gene: TRBD1
len: 17
j_gene: TRBJ2-7
v_gene: TRBV9
abundance: -
CDR3aa: CASSVGPPGQGAHEQYF
CDR3nt: TGTGCCAGCAGCGTAGGACCCCCGGGACAGGGGGCGCACGAGCAGTACTTC

d_gene: -
len: 15
j_gene: TRBJ1-5
v_gene: TRBV28
abundance: -
CDR3aa: CASRFSGGQNQPQHF
CDR3nt: TGTGCCAGCAGATTCAGCGGGGGGCAAAATCAGCCCCAGCATTTT

d_gene: -
len: 12
j_gene: TRBJ1-2
v_gene: TRBV19
abundance: -
CDR3aa: CASSPGNYGYTF
CDR3nt: TGTGCCAGTAGCCCCGGGAACTATGGCTACACCTTC

d_gene: TRBD1
len: 19
j_gene: TRBJ1-6
v_gene: TRBV27
abundance: once
CDR3aa: CASSLYWTGLSGVNSPLHF
CDR3nt: TGTGCCAGCAGTTTATATTGGACAGGGCTCAGCGGGGTAAATTCACCCCTCCACTTT

d_gene: -
len: 16
j_gene: TRBJ2-7
v_gene: TRBV5-1
abundance: -
CDR3aa: CASSLWGQSSSYEQYF
CDR3nt: TGCGCCAGCAGTTTGTGGGGCCAATCGAGCTCCTACGAGCAGTACTTC